This T cell receptor beta chain was sequenced in a study of cytotoxic CD8 clonotypes in ibrutinib-treated CLL. Study information: Sequenced samples delivered averages of around 250,000 productive templates and some 93,000 productive rearrangements. General observations from the study: Clonality correlated strongly with circulating CD8+ T cells and exceeded age-matched healthy donors at baseline. The public clonotypes identified were infrequent and showed contraction or stability on treatment.

About this clone itself: What it binds is not known.

Repertoires were generated with immunoSEQ multiplex PCR, while TCRdb's copy carries only in-frame clones and drops some. The table lists 15,000 to 20,000 clones, 81% of them singletons. CDR1 is MNHEY, CDR2 SMNVEV, per germline (reference sequence). CDR3 length: 17 residues. V lost 5 bases and J 1 base, leaving 20 bases between the germline ends. The TCR originated in a human donor with chronic lymphocytic leukemia. Sample: PBMCs, taken before ibrutinib treatment. The chain employs TRBV27 and TRBJ1-1; D unresolved. CDR3 coding DNA: TGTGCCAGCAGTCCCCTTGCCCGGAGGGCGAGGAACACTGAAGCTTTCTTT. Its protein product is CASSPLARRARNTEAFF.